These 30 T cell receptor beta chains were all obtained from the same sample, sequenced in a study of monozygotic twins with inflammatory bowel disease. TCRdb reanalyzed the 5' RACE reads and collapses them to one entry per CDR3 protein, without DNA. The listing contains 300,000 to 400,000 distinct CDR3 sequences. Sample: blood. These TCRs come from a human donor with ulcerative colitis or Crohn's disease, or a healthy co-twin of an affected twin (not recorded which).

This rearrangement joins TRBV10-3 to TRBJ1-6; there is no DNA to check the TCRdb D call of TRBD1. The germline CDR1 and CDR2 sequences are ENHRY and SYGVKD. The CDR3 totals 15 residues. Here the CDR3 reads CATTTDGAYNSPLHF.

The chain couples TRBV5-1 to TRBJ2-7. CDR3 size: 13 residues. The germline V gene has CDR1 SGHRS and CDR2 YFSETQ. This CDR3 reads CASSLEGSYEQYF.

The V and J genes are TRBV4-3 and TRBJ1-2; no DNA is available, so the TRBD1 call from TCRdb remains unchecked. This CDR3 is 13 amino acids long. From germline, CDR1 is LGHNA and CDR2 YSLEER. CDR3 sequence: CASSHGGARGYTF.

This chain uses TRBV18 with TRBJ2-1. The CDR3 length is 14 residues. Per germline, CDR1 KGHSH and CDR2 LQKENI. CDR3 in amino acids: CASSPKASYNEQFF.

The chain is built from TRBV11-1 and TRBJ2-1; TCRdb names TRBD2, which stays unverified in the absence of DNA. Germline-derived CDR1 and CDR2 are SGHAT and FQDESV (reference sequence). The CDR3 has 13 residues. CDR3 sequence reads: CASSSPSSYEQFF.

The chain has TRBV27 and TRBJ2-1; TCRdb gives TRBD1 as the D gene, but with no DNA this cannot be confirmed. CDR1 and CDR2 (germline): MNHEY, SMNVEV (reference sequence). The CDR3 is made up of 16 amino acids. The CDR3 protein is CASSLSGDRARSEQFF.

The rearrangement joins TRBV28 to TRBJ2-5; checking the TCRdb D call of TRBD1 is not possible without DNA. CDR1 and CDR2 (germline): MDHEN, SYDVKM. The CDR3 sequence is 17 residues long. The CDR3 sequence: CASSFLTAGEHSETQYF.

The chain recombines TRBV20-1 with TRBJ1-5; TCRdb calls TRBD1, which cannot be checked without DNA. CDR1 and CDR2 (germline): DFQATT, SNEGSKA (reference sequence). This CDR3 region has 14 residues. CDR3 residues: CSARGSPLNQPQHF.

V is TRBV6-4 and J is TRBJ2-1; the TCRdb call, TRBD2, lacks DNA for checking. Germline V gives CDR1 MRHNA, CDR2 SNTAGT. CDR3 length equals 19 residues. The CDR3 loop reads CASSPPGLAGGLRYNEQFF.

V gene TRBV18 combines with J gene TRBJ2-7; TCRdb proposes TRBD1, but this gene call is untestable without DNA. Germline CDR1 KGHSH, CDR2 LQKENI. The CDR3 sequence is 13 residues long. CDR3 protein: CASSTTGASEQYF. Full variable domain (outside the CDR3, taken from reference TRBV18 and TRBJ2-7): NAGVMQNPRHLVRRRGQEARLRCSPMKGHSHVYWYRQLPEEGLKFMVYLQKENIIDESGMPKERFSAEFPKEGPSILRIQQVVRGDSAAYFCASSTTGASEQYFGPGTRLTVT.

The rearrangement uses TRBV4-1 and TRBJ2-6; there is no DNA to check the TCRdb D call of TRBD1. Germline CDR1 MGHRA, CDR2 YSYEKL. The CDR3 spans 17 residues. CDR3 sequence reads: CASSRRGEISGANVLTF.

The rearrangement uses TRBV28 and TRBJ2-3. The CDR3 length is 11 residues. The V gene's germline CDR1 is MDHEN and CDR2 SYDVKM. CDR3 sequence reads: CASSSWDTQYF.

The genes are TRBV6-1 and TRBJ2-3; TCRdb reports TRBD2, a call that lacks DNA to check it against. The CDR3 loop spans 14 amino acids. Germline assignment: CDR1 MNHNS and CDR2 SASEGT. CDR3 loop: CASTPAGRTDTQYF.

The rearrangement links TRBV28 to TRBJ1-6; TCRdb names TRBD1, which stays unverified in the absence of DNA. The CDR3 runs to 17 residues. Germline CDR1 is MDHEN and CDR2 is SYDVKM. This CDR3 is CASSSPQGFAYNSPLHF.

This chain connects TRBV20-1 to TRBJ1-1; as DNA is missing, the TRBD1 call by TCRdb cannot be tested. The CDR3 runs 12 residues. Per germline, CDR1 DFQATT and CDR2 SNEGSKA (reference sequence). The CDR3 protein is CSAPTGYREAFF.

The chain joins TRBV19 to TRBJ2-1. The CDR3 covers 14 residues. Germline CDR1 and CDR2: LNHDA and SQIVND (reference sequence). CDR3 sequence reads: CASSGVENYNEQFF.

The CDR3 sequence is CASSSVTTEYGYTF. V gene TRBV28 combines with J gene TRBJ1-2. CDR1 MDHEN and CDR2 SYDVKM come from the germline V gene. The CDR3 totals 14 residues.

The chain combines TRBV11-2 with TRBJ2-1; lacking DNA, the TRBD2 call made by TCRdb goes unchecked. Germline CDR1 SGHAT, CDR2 FQNNGV. The length of the CDR3 is 20 residues. This chain's CDR3 is CASSLDWTSGRTSSYNEQFF.

This sequence joins TRBV18 and TRBJ2-1; TCRdb indicates TRBD1, and absent DNA this call remains unverified. Germline values: CDR1 KGHSH, CDR2 LQKENI. The CDR3 has 16 amino acids. The CDR3 sequence: CASSPFTRGLGYEQFF. The full variable domain, in which reference TRBV18 and TRBJ2-1 provide the parts outside the CDR3, is NAGVMQNPRHLVRRRGQEARLRCSPMKGHSHVYWYRQLPEEGLKFMVYLQKENIIDESGMPKERFSAEFPKEGPSILRIQQVVRGDSAAYFCASSPFTRGLGYEQFFGPGTRLTVL.

The chain employs TRBV12-3 or TRBV12-4 and TRBJ2-2. The CDR3 loop spans 11 amino acids. CDR3: CASRATGELFF.

This chain uses TRBV19 with TRBJ2-3; TCRdb names TRBD1, which stays unverified in the absence of DNA. The CDR3 is 17 residues long. Germline V gene sequence: CDR1 LNHDA, CDR2 SQIVND (reference sequence). The CDR3 loop reads CASMGGRREFGTDTQYF. The full variable domain, with the rest looked up from reference TRBV19 and TRBJ2-3, is DGGITQSPKYLFRKEGQNVTLSCEQNLNHDAMYWYRQDPGQGLRLIYYSQIVNDFQKGDIAEGYSVSREKKESFPLTVTSAQKNPTAFYLCASMGGRREFGTDTQYFGPGTRLTVL.

The rearrangement uses TRBV6-2 or TRBV6-3 and TRBJ2-2; the TRBD1 assignment by TCRdb is unverifiable without DNA. The CDR3 is made up of 15 amino acids. Germline V lookup: CDR1 MNHEY, CDR2 SVGEGT. The CDR3 spells CASIASGGKTGELFF.

The rearrangement joins TRBV9 to TRBJ1-4. Germline CDR1 and CDR2: SGDLS and YYNGEE. This CDR3 comprises 15 residues. The CDR3 sequence: CASSPSLGREEKLFF.

The chain has TRBV6-5 and TRBJ2-3. Germline V gene lookup returns CDR1 MNHEY and CDR2 SVGAGI. This CDR3 region has 13 residues. This CDR3 is CASSYSHSDTQYF.

The CDR3 is CASSLGYVNTEAFF. This chain joins TRBV5-1 and TRBJ1-1. This CDR3 comprises 14 residues. Germline loops: CDR1 SGHRS, CDR2 YFSETQ.

The rearrangement joins TRBV24-1 to TRBJ2-5; TCRdb's D gene call, TRBD1, goes unchecked for lack of DNA. CDR3 length: 14 residues. CDR1 is KGHDR, CDR2 SFDVKD, per germline. The CDR3 is CATSDPGFSETQYF.

The chain has TRBV3-1 and TRBJ1-1; absent DNA, TCRdb's TRBD1 call cannot be checked. Germline V gene sequence: CDR1 LGHDT, CDR2 YNNKEL (reference sequence). The CDR3 is made up of 12 amino acids. CDR3 sequence: CASSRTGAEAFF.

The rearrangement links TRBV7-2 to TRBJ1-1; TCRdb calls TRBD1, which cannot be checked without DNA. The CDR3 loop spans 17 amino acids. Germline CDR1 is SGHTA and CDR2 is FQGNSA. The CDR3 protein is CASTLGRGGTVNTEAFF.

The chain uses TRBV6-2 or TRBV6-3 and TRBJ2-1; TCRdb picks TRBD2, but there is no DNA to check that call. Germline V gives CDR1 MNHEY, CDR2 SVGEGT. The CDR3 totals 18 residues. The CDR3 loop reads CASQVWASSGGPGNEQFF.

V and J are TRBV3-1 and TRBJ1-2; checking the TCRdb D call of TRBD1 is not possible without DNA. This CDR3 has 15 amino acids. CDR1 LGHDT and CDR2 YNNKEL come from the germline V gene (reference sequence). The CDR3 sequence is CASSKPGQGTYGYTF.